The rows below give T cell receptor beta chains drawn from one sample of a study of post-analysis software for immune sequencing data. MiXCR was run by TCRdb on the PCR reads, yielding one entry per CDR3 protein. The sample gives hundreds of thousands of distinct CDR3 sequences, around 44% of which show up once; under 2% is in the top ten. The specimen was blood. All receptors derive from a girl aged 10 to 17 with multiple sclerosis. CDR3s include the opening cysteine and the closing phenylalanine or tryptophan. The D gene is left open where the match is weak. The size of a clone is reported for some rows only, either as once, few or many, or as a class for expanded clones.

TRBJ1-2	few	TRBD1	TRBV29-1	TGCAGCGTAGGGGGCAGCTATGGCTACACCTTC	CSVGGSYGYTF
TRBJ1-6	.	TRBD1	TRBV7-2	TGTGCCAGCAGCGCCAGGGGGGCCCTCCACTTT	CASSARGALHF
TRBJ2-7	.	.	TRBV27	TGTGCCAGCAGCCCCAGCCGGTACGAGCAGTACTTC	CASSPSRYEQYF
TRBJ2-5	few	TRBD2	TRBV12-3/TRBV12-4	TGTGCCAGCAGTTCGGGTAGCGGGGGGTTTGAGCAGTACTTC	CASSSGSGGFEQYF
TRBJ2-1	.	TRBD2	TRBV4-1	TGCGCCAGCAGCCAACAGCGGGATTGGTTCTTC	CASSQQRDWFF
TRBJ2-1	many	.	TRBV3-1	TGTGCCAGCAGCCTGCTTGGTGAGCAGTTCTTC	CASSLLGEQFF
TRBJ1-1	.	.	TRBV18	TGTGCCAGCTCAACGGCACTCGGGAACACTGAAGCTTTCTTT	CASSTALGNTEAFF
TRBJ1-2	.	TRBD1	TRBV12-3/TRBV12-4	TGTGCCAGCAGCTCGACAGGGGGTGGCTATGGCTACACCTTC	CASSSTGGGYGYTF
TRBJ1-1	few	.	TRBV7-2	TGTGCCAGCAGTTTCACAGCTGTGCGGGCTTTCTTT	CASSFTAVRAFF
TRBJ2-3	.	.	TRBV5-1	TGCGCCAGCAGCTACGAGACTTACGCTAGCACAGATACGCAGTATTTT	CASSYETYASTDTQYF
TRBJ2-2	.	.	TRBV2	TGTGCCAGCAGTGAAGATCACCCCGCGAACACCGGGGAGCTGTTTTTT	CASSEDHPANTGELFF
TRBJ2-5	.	TRBD2	TRBV5-1	TGCGCCAGCTATCTAGCGGGGGCCGGGGAGACCCAGTACTTC	CASYLAGAGETQYF
TRBJ2-5	.	TRBD2	TRBV20-1	TGCAGTGCTAGCGGGAGGCCACAAGAGACCCAGTACTTC	CSASGRPQETQYF
TRBJ2-1	.	TRBD1	TRBV10-3	TGTGCCTCCTGGACAGGAAACTCCTACAATGAGCAGTTCTTC	CASWTGNSYNEQFF
TRBJ1-5	few	TRBD1	TRBV6-5	TGTGCCAGCAGTCCCGACAGGGTACCCCAGCATTTT	CASSPDRVPQHF
TRBJ2-1	.	TRBD2	TRBV12-3/TRBV12-4	TGTGCCAGCAGGCGGACTAGCGGGGGGCACAATGAGCAGTTCTTC	CASRRTSGGHNEQFF
TRBJ1-2	.	TRBD1	TRBV6-6	TGTGCCAGCAGTCCCGACAGGGGGAAGGGCTACACCTTC	CASSPDRGKGYTF
TRBJ2-4	.	TRBD2	TRBV20-1	TGCAGTGCATATATTCTAGCGGGGGGAGGGCAGTACTTC	CSAYILAGGGQYF
TRBJ1-1	.	TRBD1	TRBV27	TGTGCCAGCAGTTACGGACAGGGGCGAGCTTTCTTT	CASSYGQGRAFF
TRBJ2-1	many	TRBD2	TRBV5-1	TGCGCCAGCAGTTCTCCGGGACTAGCGGGAGATGAGCAGTTCTTC	CASSSPGLAGDEQFF
TRBJ2-2	.	.	TRBV12-3/TRBV12-4	TGTGCCAGCAGTTTGCCTGCCAACACCGGGGAGCTGTTTTTT	CASSLPANTGELFF
TRBJ2-5	.	.	TRBV20-1	TGCAGTGCTAGTGGTACTGGGCGAAGAACAGCCGAAGAGACCCAGTACTTC	CSASGTGRRTAEETQYF
TRBJ2-7	once	TRBD1	TRBV2	TGTGCCAGCATTTTACAGGGGGCCAGCGACGAGCAGTACTTC	CASILQGASDEQYF
TRBJ2-3	.	TRBD2	TRBV27	TGTGCCAGCAGTACTATACTTGGGACTAGCGGAACCACAGATACGCAGTATTTT	CASSTILGTSGTTDTQYF
TRBJ1-2	few	TRBD1	TRBV6-5	TGTGCCAGCAGTCGACAGGGGAGGAGTGGCTACACCTTC	CASSRQGRSGYTF
TRBJ2-7	many	.	TRBV10-2	TGCGCCAGCCAGGGGCAGGGCTCCTACGAGCAGTACTTC	CASQGQGSYEQYF
TRBJ2-7	.	TRBD2	TRBV24-1	TGTGCCACCAGTGACACCGACCCAGCAGCAGTAGCGGGACAATACTCCTACGAGCAGTACTTC	CATSDTDPAAVAGQYSYEQYF
TRBJ2-7	few	.	TRBV20-1	TGCAGTGCTAGAGGGAGGGGGAGCTACGAGCAGTACTTC	CSARGRGSYEQYF
TRBJ1-2	.	TRBD1	TRBV2	TGTGCCAGCAGAGCTAGAGGACAGGGTGTTGGTACTAACTATGGCTACACCTTC	CASRARGQGVGTNYGYTF
TRBJ2-5	.	.	TRBV10-3	TGTGCCATCAGTGAGTCCCGGGAGCAGTACTTC	CAISESREQYF
TRBJ1-4	few	.	TRBV6-5	TGTGCCAGCAGTTCCCTGGCTAATGAAAAACTGTTTTTT	CASSSLANEKLFF
TRBJ2-2	.	.	TRBV9	TGTGCCAGCAGCTCTCGGGCCGGAGTCACCGGGGAGCTGTTTTTT	CASSSRAGVTGELFF
TRBJ2-1	.	TRBD1	TRBV6-5	TGTGCCAGCAGTTCCCCGCGGGGTGGGACAGGGTACAATGAGCAGTTCTTC	CASSSPRGGTGYNEQFF
TRBJ2-7	few	TRBD1	TRBV29-1	TGCAGCGTTGCCCGTCAGGGGGCGGGCGAGCAGTACTTC	CSVARQGAGEQYF
TRBJ2-7	.	.	TRBV20-1	TGCAGTGCCCAGGTTCCGGGGGGCGACGAGCAGTACTTC	CSAQVPGGDEQYF